This T cell receptor (beta chain) was sequenced during a study of technical replicates of blood from four donors. The protocol was immunoSEQ multiplex PCR, while the TCRdb copy is restricted to in-frame clones and leaves out a portion. The sample lists approximately 87,000 clones; around 96% were seen once. Between the trimmed V and J ends, which lost 6 bases and 3 bases, there was a span of 11 bases. CDR1 is SNHLY and CDR2 is FYNNEI in the germline V gene. This CDR3 comprises 13 residues. The sequence came from a human donor in good health. V usage is TRBV2 and J usage is TRBJ1-1, with D tentatively TRBD1 (6 bases). The sample was T cells isolated from PBMCs. The CDR3 loop is CASSQGRDTEAFF. The DNA for the CDR3 is TGTGCCAGCAGCCAGGGGCGAGACACTGAAGCTTTCTTT.